The 5 T cell receptor beta chains reported below all come from one sample, sequenced in a study of response to subunit inactivated influenza vaccine. Using its own MiXCR run on the RT-PCR reads, TCRdb lists one record per CDR3 protein. The repertoire holds approximately 530,000 distinct CDR3 sequences, 7.6% seen once, with 10% to 15% in the top ten. The starting material was PBMCs from blood, obtained around 25 months after vaccination. These receptors all stem from a man aged 50 to 69 who received an inactivated influenza vaccine.

This clonotype was counted between two and nine times. J is TRBJ1-2 and V is TRBV3-1; tentatively, D is TRBD1 (6 bases). This CDR3 has 14 residues. V was trimmed by 5 bases and J by 4 bases, leaving 14 bases between them. The V gene's germline CDR1 is LGHDT and CDR2 YNNKEL (reference sequence). This chain's CDR3 is CASSSFDRRYGYTF. The CDR3 bases are TGTGCCAGCAGCTCTTTCGACAGGCGCTATGGCTACACCTTC.

This clonotype showed up many times. The V and J genes are TRBV2 and TRBJ2-7; no clear D. Per the germline V gene, CDR1 is SNHLY and CDR2 is FYNNEI. Trimming left V 6 bases short and J 2 bases short, with 8 bases between. The CDR3 length is 12 residues. CDR3 region: CASRADTYEQYF. The CDR3, as DNA: TGTGCCAGCAGGGCCGATACCTACGAGCAGTACTTC.

This clonotype has at least ten counts. The chain has TRBV5-1 and TRBJ2-2; 9 bases match TRBD2. The CDR3 extends over 17 amino acids. V lost 3 bases, J lost 6 bases, and 12 bases stayed unmatched. CDR1 and CDR2 (germline): SGHRS, YFSETQ. The CDR3 is CASSSRALAGFPGELFF. CDR3 bases: TGCGCCAGCAGCTCCCGAGCGCTAGCGGGGTTTCCCGGGGAGCTGTTTTTT.

CDR3 in DNA: TGTGCCAGCAGCTGGCCGGGACTAGCGGGAGTAGAGACCCAGTACTTC. This gives the protein CASSWPGLAGVETQYF. This sequence joins TRBV7-9 and TRBJ2-5; 14 nucleotides line up with TRBD2. The CDR3 contains 16 residues. Germline CDR1 reads SEHNR; CDR2 reads FQNEAQ (reference sequence). Trimming removed 4 bases from V and 4 bases from J; junction bases left unmatched: 5.

This clonotype was picked up a small number of times. The chain is built from TRBV7-3 and TRBJ2-1, with TRBD2 identical over 7 bases. The CDR3 loop spans 15 amino acids. V lost 6 bases, J lost 8 bases, and 13 bases stayed unmatched. Germline loops: CDR1 SGHTA, CDR2 FQGTGA. The CDR3 DNA follows: TGTGCCAGCAGTTTCCAGCTAAGCGGGATCTATGAGCAGTTCTTC. It codes for CASSFQLSGIYEQFF.